What follows describes a single T cell receptor (beta chain). Its antigen is as yet unknown. V was clipped by 0 bases and J by 0 bases; unmatched bases: 6. The length of the CDR3 is 17 residues. Germline CDR1 and CDR2: SGHVS and FQNEAQ. It was with 60 Vbeta and 13 Jbeta primers that the PCR ran. In the source study's methods: Tens of millions of unique TCR beta chains, 9 million to 11 million shared, were counted in a later analysis. TCRdb's copy holds only in-frame clones and misses some; the assay was immunoSEQ multiplex PCR. V, J and clone size reflect that table, while D and trimming were determined from the DNA. The table lists around 200,000 clones, 70% to 75% of them singletons. The sample belongs to a study of cytomegalovirus exposure and HLA in healthy donors. Findings and caveats of the study: An observed cluster of highly shared sequence variants was recorded as a likely sequencing artifact. Researchers reported in a later analysis that a missense DCLRE1C variant was tied to TCR beta V- and J-gene trimming.

This receptor was obtained from a male donor in good health and CMV-seronegative. This chain connects TRBV7-8 to TRBJ2-3; 7 nucleotides line up with TRBD2. The sample was PBMCs. The CDR3 spells CASSLARPGGSTDTQYF. The CDR3 nucleotides read TGTGCCAGCAGCTTAGCGAGGCCGGGGGGAAGCACAGATACGCAGTATTTT.